The 11 T cell receptor beta chains given below trace back to one sample, sequenced in a study of T-cell reconstitution after alpha-beta-depleted transplantation in children. Library preparation (for TCRbeta) was performed with unique molecular identifiers. TCRdb recomputed calls from the PCR reads with MiXCR, one row per CDR3 protein. The data hold about 640,000 distinct CDR3 sequences, with under 15% observed a single time. The sample in question was PBMCs, mostly from graft donor cells, obtained 360 days after TCRalphabeta/CD19-depleted stem cell transplant. These receptor sequences come from a male patient between 10 and 17 years old who had a stem cell transplant for acute myeloid leukemia, so the T cells may come from the graft donor.

The chain couples TRBV27 to TRBJ1-2; D is possibly TRBD1 (5 bases). CDR1 MNHEY and CDR2 SMNVEV come from the germline V gene (reference sequence). The CDR3 sequence is 13 residues long. V lost 4 bases and J lost 8, with 14 bases in between. The CDR3 sequence: CASSSGRAPGYTF. CDR3 nucleotide sequence: TGTGCCAGCAGTTCCGGCAGGGCGCCGGGCTACACCTTC.

This clonotype showed up just a few times. This chain links TRBV13 with TRBJ2-1, with 10 bases aligning to TRBD1. V was pared by 4 bases and J by 5 bases, with 8 bases of the junction left unmatched. The germline CDR1 and CDR2 sequences are PRHDT and FYEKMQ (reference sequence). The CDR3 extends over 16 amino acids. Here the CDR3 reads CASSYRQGAAHNEQFF. The CDR3 DNA reads TGTGCCAGCAGCTACCGACAGGGGGCCGCCCACAATGAGCAGTTCTTC.

This clonotype was seen many times. V is TRBV10-3 and J is TRBJ2-7, with D perhaps TRBD1 or TRBD2 (5 bases each). Trimming cost V 7 bases and J 5 bases, with 18 bases left between them. The CDR3 sequence is 14 residues long. Germline V CDR1 and CDR2: ENHRY, SYGVKD. CDR3 bases: TGTGCCATCAAGGGGTTACTAGAAGATCACGAGCAGTACTTC. It translates to CAIKGLLEDHEQYF.

This clonotype was counted only a few times. The chain carries TRBV20-1 and TRBJ2-2; 9 bases fit TRBD2. The V and J ends lost 6 bases and 4 bases, in that order; junction bases with no gene match: 6. Germline assignment: CDR1 DFQATT and CDR2 SNEGSKA (reference sequence). The CDR3 has 14 amino acids. CDR3 nucleotides: TGCAGTGCGCCTCTAGCGGGGCTCACCGGGGAGCTGTTTTTT. Translating gives CSAPLAGLTGELFF.

This clonotype was seen at least ten times. This chain joins TRBV6-1 and TRBJ1-3; D uncertain. The CDR3 runs to 15 residues. Germline loops: CDR1 MNHNS, CDR2 SASEGT. Trimming stripped 6 bases from V and 2 bases from J, with 14 bases between. The CDR3 DNA reads TGTGCCAGCAGGGGCTGGGCTGAGGCTGGAAACACCATATATTTT. Amino acids: CASRGWAEAGNTIYF.

This clonotype was counted many times. This chain links TRBV5-5 with TRBJ2-2; D not resolved. Germline V lookup: CDR1 SGHKS, CDR2 YYEKEE (reference sequence). V was clipped by 2 bases and J by 4 bases, with 6 bases between them. The CDR3 contains 13 residues. The CDR3 bases are TGTGCCAGCAGCTTCAGCACCACCGGGGAGCTGTTTTTT. Its translation: CASSFSTTGELFF.

There are many counts of this clonotype. The rearrangement joins TRBV6-2 or TRBV6-3 to TRBJ2-1; a weak D match, TRBD1 (5 bases). The CDR3 consists of 11 residues. From germline, CDR1 is MNHEY and CDR2 SVGEGT. Deletions cut 5 bases from V and 9 bases from J, with 8 bases between. CDR3 sequence reads: CASSAQVEQFF. CDR3 in DNA: TGTGCCAGCAGTGCACAGGTTGAGCAGTTCTTC.

Only a few counts were recorded for this clonotype. This chain links TRBV5-1 with TRBJ2-1, with 11 bases lining up with TRBD2. V lost 1 base to trimming and J lost 6 bases; unmatched junction nucleotides: 6. This CDR3 is built from 16 residues. The V gene's germline CDR1 is SGHRS and CDR2 YFSETQ. The CDR3 DNA follows: TGCGCCAGCAGCTTGACTAGCGGGAGTTGGGGCAATGAGCAGTTCTTC. It encodes CASSLTSGSWGNEQFF.

The V and J genes are TRBV12-3 or TRBV12-4 and TRBJ1-5, with 7 bases lining up with TRBD1. The V segment lost 3 bases and the J segment 7 bases; nucleotides outside the gene matches: 9. This CDR3 is built from 15 residues. In nucleotides, the CDR3 is TGTGCCAGCAGTTTCCTCCCCTTGACAGGGCAGCCCCAGCATTTT. Translating gives CASSFLPLTGQPQHF.

V is TRBV5-1 and J is TRBJ2-2, with 10 bases fitting TRBD2. The CDR3 consists of 16 residues. After removal of 2 bases from V and 5 bases from J, the junction contained 6 bases not matched to a gene. The germline V gene has CDR1 SGHRS and CDR2 YFSETQ. The CDR3 bases are TGCGCCAGCAGCTTTTGGTCTAGCGGGAGTACCGGGGAGCTGTTTTTT. It specifies CASSFWSSGSTGELFF.

This clonotype showed up just a few times. The V and J genes are TRBV20-1 and TRBJ1-2; a possible D gene is TRBD1 (5 bases). Germline lookup yields CDR1 DFQATT and CDR2 SNEGSKA (reference sequence). The length of the CDR3 is 12 residues. Trimming pared 6 bases from V and 6 bases from J, leaving 14 bases between. CDR3 protein: CSAPGYGDGYTF. In nucleotides, the CDR3 is TGCAGTGCCCCAGGGTATGGGGATGGCTACACCTTC.